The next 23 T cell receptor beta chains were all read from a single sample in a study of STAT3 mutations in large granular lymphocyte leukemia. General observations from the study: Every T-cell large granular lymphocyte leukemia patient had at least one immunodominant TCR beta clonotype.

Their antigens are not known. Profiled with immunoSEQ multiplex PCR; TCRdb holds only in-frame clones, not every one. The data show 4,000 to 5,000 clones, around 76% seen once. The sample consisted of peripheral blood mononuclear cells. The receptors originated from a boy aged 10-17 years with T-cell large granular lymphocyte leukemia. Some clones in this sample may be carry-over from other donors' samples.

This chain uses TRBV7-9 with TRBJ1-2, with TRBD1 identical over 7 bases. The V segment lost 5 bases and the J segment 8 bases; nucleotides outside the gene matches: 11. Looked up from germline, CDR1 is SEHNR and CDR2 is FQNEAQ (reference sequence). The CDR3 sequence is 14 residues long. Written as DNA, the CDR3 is TGTGCCAGCAGCCACGACAGGGTGGTTGGGGGCTACACCTTC. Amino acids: CASSHDRVVGGYTF.

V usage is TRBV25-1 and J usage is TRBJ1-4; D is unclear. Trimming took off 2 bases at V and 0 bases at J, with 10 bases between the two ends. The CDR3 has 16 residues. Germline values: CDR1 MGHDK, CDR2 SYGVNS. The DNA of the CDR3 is TGTGCCAGCAGTGAACCGGGCTTCGCAACTAATGAAAAACTGTTTTTT. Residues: CASSEPGFATNEKLFF.

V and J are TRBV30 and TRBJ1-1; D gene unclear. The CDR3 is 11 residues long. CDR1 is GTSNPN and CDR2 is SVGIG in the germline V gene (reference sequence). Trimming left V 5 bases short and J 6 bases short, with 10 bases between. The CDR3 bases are TGTGCCTGGGAGTCGGGTTCTGAAGCTTTCTTT. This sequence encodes CAWESGSEAFF.

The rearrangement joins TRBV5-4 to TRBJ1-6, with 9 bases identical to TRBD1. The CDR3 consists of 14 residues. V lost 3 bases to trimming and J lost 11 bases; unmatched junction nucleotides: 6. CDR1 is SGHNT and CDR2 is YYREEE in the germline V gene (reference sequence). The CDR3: CASSSGQGVAPLHF. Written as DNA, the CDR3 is TGTGCCAGCAGCTCGGGACAGGGAGTGGCACCCCTCCACTTT.

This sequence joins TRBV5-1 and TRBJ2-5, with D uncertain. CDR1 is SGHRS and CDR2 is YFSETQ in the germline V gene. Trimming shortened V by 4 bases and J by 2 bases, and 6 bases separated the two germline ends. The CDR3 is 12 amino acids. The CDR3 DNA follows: TGCGCCAGCAGCCCTCTACAAGAGACCCAGTACTTC. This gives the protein CASSPLQETQYF.

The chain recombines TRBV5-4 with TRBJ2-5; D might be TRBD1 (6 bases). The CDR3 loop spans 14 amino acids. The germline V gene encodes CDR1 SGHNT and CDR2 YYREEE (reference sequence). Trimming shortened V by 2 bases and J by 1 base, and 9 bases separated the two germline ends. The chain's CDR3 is CASSFGQTQETQYF. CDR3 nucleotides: TGTGCCAGCAGCTTCGGACAGACCCAAGAGACCCAGTACTTC.

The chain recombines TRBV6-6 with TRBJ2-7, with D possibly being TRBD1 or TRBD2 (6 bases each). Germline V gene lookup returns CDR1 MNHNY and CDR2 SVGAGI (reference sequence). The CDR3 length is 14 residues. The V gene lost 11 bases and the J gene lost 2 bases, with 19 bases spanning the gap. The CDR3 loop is CAGGSGGLAYEQYF. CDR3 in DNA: TGTGCCGGGGGCAGCGGAGGGTTAGCCTACGAGCAGTACTTC.

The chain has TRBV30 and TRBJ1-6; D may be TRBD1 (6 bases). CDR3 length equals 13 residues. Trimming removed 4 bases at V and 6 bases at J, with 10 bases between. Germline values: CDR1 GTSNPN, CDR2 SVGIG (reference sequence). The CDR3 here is CAWNRDFNSPLHF. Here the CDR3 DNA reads TGTGCCTGGAACAGGGACTTTAATTCACCCCTCCACTTT.

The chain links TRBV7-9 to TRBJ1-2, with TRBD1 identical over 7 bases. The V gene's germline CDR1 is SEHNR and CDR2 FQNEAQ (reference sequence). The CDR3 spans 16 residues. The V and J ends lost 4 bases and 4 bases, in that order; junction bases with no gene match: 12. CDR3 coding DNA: TGTGCCAGCAGCTCCCCTAGACAGGGTTTAATCTATGGCTACACCTTC. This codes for CASSSPRQGLIYGYTF. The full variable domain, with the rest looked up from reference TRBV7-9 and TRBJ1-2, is DTGVSQNPRHKITKRGQNVTFRCDPISEHNRLYWYRQTLGQGPEFLTYFQNEAQLEKSRLLSDRFSAERPKGSFSTLEIQRTEQGDSAMYLCASSSPRQGLIYGYTFGSGTRLTVV.

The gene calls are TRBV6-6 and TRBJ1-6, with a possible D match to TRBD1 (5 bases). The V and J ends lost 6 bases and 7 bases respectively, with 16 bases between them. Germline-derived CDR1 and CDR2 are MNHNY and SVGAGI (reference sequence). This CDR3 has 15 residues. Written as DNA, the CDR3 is TGTGCCAGCAGGCCTACCGGGACGGAAAATTCACCCCTCCACTTT. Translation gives CASRPTGTENSPLHF.

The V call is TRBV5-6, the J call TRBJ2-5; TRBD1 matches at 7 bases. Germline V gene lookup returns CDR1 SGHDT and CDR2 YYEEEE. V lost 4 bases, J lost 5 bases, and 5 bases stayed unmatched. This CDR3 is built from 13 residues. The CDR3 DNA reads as TGTGCCAGCAGCAAAACAGGGGCCGAGACCCAGTACTTC. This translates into CASSKTGAETQYF.

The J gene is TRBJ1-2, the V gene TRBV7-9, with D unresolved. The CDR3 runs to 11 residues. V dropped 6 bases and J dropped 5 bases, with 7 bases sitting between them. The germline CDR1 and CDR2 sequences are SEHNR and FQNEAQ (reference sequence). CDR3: CASRRDYGYTF. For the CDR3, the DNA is TGTGCCAGCAGGCGGGATTATGGCTACACCTTC.

The CDR3 is CASGVSSYEQYF. CDR3 coding DNA: TGTGCTAGTGGGGTCAGCTCCTACGAGCAGTACTTC. The gene calls are TRBV12-5 and TRBJ2-7; no reliable D call. There are 12 residues in the CDR3. In germline, CDR1 is LGHNT, CDR2 FRNRAP. V lost 6 bases to trimming and J lost 0 bases, with 6 bases between them.

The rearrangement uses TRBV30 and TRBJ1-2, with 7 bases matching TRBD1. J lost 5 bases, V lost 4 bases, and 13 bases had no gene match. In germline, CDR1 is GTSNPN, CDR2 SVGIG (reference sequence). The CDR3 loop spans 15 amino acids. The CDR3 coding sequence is TGTGCCTGGAAAGGTACAGGGGTCCCGAATTATGGCTACACCTTC. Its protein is CAWKGTGVPNYGYTF. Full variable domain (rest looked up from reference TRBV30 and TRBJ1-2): SQTIHQWPATLVQPVGSPLSLECTVEGTSNPNLYWYRQAAGRGLQLLFYSVGIGQISSEVPQNLSASRPQDRQFILSSKKLLLSDSGFYLCAWKGTGVPNYGYTFGSGTRLTVV.

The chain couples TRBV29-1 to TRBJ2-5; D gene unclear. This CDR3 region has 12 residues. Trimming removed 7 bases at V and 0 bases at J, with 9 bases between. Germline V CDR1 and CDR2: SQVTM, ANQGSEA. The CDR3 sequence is CSGEADQETQYF. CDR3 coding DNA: TGCAGCGGGGAAGCAGACCAAGAGACCCAGTACTTC.

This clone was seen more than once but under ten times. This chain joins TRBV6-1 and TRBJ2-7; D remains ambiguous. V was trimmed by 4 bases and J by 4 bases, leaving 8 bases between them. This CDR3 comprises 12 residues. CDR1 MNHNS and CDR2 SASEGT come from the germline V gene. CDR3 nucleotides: TGTGCCAGCAGTGGCTACCTATACGAGCAGTACTTC. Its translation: CASSGYLYEQYF.

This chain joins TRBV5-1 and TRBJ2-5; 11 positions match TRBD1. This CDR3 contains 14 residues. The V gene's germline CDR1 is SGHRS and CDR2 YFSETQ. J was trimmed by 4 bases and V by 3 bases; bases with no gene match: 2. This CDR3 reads CASSSGQGGETQYF. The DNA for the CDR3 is TGCGCCAGCAGCTCGGGACAGGGGGGAGAGACCCAGTACTTC. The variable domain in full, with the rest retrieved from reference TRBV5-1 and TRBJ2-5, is KAGVTQTPRYLIKTRGQQVTLSCSPISGHRSVSWYQQTPGQGLQFLFEYFSETQRNKGNFPGRFSGRQFSNSRSEMNVSTLELGDSALYLCASSSGQGGETQYFGPGTRLLVL.

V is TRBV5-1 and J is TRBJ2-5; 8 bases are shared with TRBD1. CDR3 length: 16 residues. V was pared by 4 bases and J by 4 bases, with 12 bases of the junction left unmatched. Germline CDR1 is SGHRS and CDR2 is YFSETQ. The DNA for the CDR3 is TGCGCCAGCAGCATAATACCCCAGACAGGGGCAGAGACCCAGTACTTC. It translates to CASSIIPQTGAETQYF. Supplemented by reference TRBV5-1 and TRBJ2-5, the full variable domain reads KAGVTQTPRYLIKTRGQQVTLSCSPISGHRSVSWYQQTPGQGLQFLFEYFSETQRNKGNFPGRFSGRQFSNSRSEMNVSTLELGDSALYLCASSIIPQTGAETQYFGPGTRLLVL.

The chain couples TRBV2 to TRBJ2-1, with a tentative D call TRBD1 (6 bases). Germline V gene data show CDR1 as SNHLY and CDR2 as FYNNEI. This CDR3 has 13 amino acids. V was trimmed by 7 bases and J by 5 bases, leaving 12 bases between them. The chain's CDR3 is CASTQGRHNEQFF. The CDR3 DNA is TGTGCCAGCACACAGGGTCGCCACAATGAGCAGTTCTTC.

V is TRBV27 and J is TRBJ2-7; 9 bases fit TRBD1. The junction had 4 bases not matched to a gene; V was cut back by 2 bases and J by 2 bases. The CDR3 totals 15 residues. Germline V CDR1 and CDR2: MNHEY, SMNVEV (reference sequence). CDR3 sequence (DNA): TGTGCCAGCAGTTTAAAGGGACAGGGCACCTACGAGCAGTACTTC. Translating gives CASSLKGQGTYEQYF.

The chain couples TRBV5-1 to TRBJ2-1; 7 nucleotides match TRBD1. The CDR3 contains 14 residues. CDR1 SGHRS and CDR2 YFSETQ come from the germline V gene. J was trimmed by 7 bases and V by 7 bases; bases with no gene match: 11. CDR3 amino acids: CASAGLDRDNEQFF. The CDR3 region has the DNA TGCGCCAGCGCGGGCCTCGACAGGGATAATGAGCAGTTCTTC.

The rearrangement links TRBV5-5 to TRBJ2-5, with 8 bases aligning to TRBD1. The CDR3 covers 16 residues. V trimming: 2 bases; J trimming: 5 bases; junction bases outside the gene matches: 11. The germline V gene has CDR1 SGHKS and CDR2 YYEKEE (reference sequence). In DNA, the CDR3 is TGTGCCAGCAGCTTACACAGGGGGGACATACGGGAGACCCAGTACTTC. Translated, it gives CASSLHRGDIRETQYF. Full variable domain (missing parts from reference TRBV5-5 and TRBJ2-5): DAGVTQSPTHLIKTRGQQVTLRCSPISGHKSVSWYQQVLGQGPQFIFQYYEKEERGRGNFPDRFSARQFPNYSSELNVNALLLGDSALYLCASSLHRGDIRETQYFGPGTRLLVL.

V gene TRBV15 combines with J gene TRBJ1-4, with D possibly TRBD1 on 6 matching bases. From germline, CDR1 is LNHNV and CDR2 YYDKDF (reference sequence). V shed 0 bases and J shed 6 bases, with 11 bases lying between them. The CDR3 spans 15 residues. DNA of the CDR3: TGTGCCACCAGCAGAGAAGTGGAGGGGGATGAAAAACTGTTTTTT. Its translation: CATSREVEGDEKLFF. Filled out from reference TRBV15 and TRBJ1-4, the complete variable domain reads DAMVIQNPRYQVTQFGKPVTLSCSQTLNHNVMYWYQQKSSQAPKLLFHYYDKDFNNEADTPDNFQSRRPNTSFCFLDIRSPGLGDTAMYLCATSREVEGDEKLFFGSGTQLSVL.